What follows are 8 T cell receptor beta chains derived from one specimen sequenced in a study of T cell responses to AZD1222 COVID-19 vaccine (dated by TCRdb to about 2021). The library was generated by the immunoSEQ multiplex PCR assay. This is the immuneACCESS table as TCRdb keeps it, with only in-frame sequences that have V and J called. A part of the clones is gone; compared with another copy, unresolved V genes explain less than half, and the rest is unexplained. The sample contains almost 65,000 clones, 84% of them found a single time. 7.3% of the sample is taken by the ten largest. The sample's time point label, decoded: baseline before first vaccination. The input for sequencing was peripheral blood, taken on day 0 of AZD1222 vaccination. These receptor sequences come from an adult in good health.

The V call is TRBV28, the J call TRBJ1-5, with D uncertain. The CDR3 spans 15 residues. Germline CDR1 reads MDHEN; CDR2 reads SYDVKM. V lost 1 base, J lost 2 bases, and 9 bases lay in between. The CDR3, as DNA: TGTGCCAGCAGTTTATACGGTGAGGGCAATCAGCCCCAGCATTTT. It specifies CASSLYGEGNQPQHF.

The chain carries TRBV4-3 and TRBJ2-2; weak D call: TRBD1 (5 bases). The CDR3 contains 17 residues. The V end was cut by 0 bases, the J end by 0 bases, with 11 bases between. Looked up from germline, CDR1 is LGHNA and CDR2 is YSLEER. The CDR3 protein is CASSQDRQGSNTGELFF. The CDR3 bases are TGCGCCAGCAGCCAAGATAGGCAGGGATCGAACACCGGGGAGCTGTTTTTT.

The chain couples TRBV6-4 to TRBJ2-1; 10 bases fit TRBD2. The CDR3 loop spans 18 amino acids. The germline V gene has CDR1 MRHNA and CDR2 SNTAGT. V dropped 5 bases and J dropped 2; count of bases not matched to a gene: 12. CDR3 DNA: TGTGCCAGCAGTCCACTTCCCCTGACTAGCGGGCCCTACAATGAGCAGTTCTTC. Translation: CASSPLPLTSGPYNEQFF.

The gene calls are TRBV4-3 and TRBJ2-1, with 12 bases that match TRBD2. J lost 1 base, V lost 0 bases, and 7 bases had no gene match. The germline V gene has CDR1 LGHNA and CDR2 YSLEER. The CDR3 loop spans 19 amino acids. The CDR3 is CASSQEALAGGRSYNEQFF. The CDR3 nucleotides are TGCGCCAGCAGCCAAGAAGCTCTAGCGGGGGGGCGGTCCTACAATGAGCAGTTCTTC.

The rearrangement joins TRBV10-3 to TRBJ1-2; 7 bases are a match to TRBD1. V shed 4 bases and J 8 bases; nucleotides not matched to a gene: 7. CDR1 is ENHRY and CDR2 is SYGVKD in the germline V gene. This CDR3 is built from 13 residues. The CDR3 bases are TGTGCCATCAGTGTAGACAGGGAACGAGGCTACACCTTC. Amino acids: CAISVDRERGYTF.

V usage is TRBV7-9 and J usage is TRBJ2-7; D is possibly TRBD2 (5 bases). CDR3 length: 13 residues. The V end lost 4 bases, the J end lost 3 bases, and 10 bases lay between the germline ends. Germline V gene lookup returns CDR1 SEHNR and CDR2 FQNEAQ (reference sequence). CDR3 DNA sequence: TGTGCCAGCAGCTCGGACTCGGACTACGAGCAGTACTTC. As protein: CASSSDSDYEQYF.

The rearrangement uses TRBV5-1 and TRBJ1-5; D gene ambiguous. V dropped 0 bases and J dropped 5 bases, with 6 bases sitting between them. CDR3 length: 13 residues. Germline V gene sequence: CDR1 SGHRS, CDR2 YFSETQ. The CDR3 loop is CASSLDPDQPQHF. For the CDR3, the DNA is TGCGCCAGCAGCTTGGATCCCGATCAGCCCCAGCATTTT.

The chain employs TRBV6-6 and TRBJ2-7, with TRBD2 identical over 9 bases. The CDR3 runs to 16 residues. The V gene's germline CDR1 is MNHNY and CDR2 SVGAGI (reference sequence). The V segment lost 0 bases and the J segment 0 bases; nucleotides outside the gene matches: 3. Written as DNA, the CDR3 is TGTGCCAGCAGTTACTCAGCGGGGGGCGTCTCCTACGAGCAGTACTTC. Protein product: CASSYSAGGVSYEQYF.